This TCR beta chain was observed in a study of radiotherapy plus CTLA-4 blockade in lung cancer. The data were produced by immunoSEQ multiplex PCR, yet TCRdb's version contains in-frame clones alone and is incomplete. The table has about 98,000 clones, approximately 78% seen once. Between the trimmed V and J ends, which lost 5 bases and 0 bases, there was a span of 7 bases. Germline CDR1 KGHSH, CDR2 LQKENI. The CDR3 loop spans 14 amino acids. The TCR was taken from a human donor with non-small cell lung cancer who had a partial response to radiotherapy plus ipilimumab. This sequence joins TRBV18 and TRBJ2-2; D is ambiguous. This specimen was peripheral blood, taken from a patient treated with radiotherapy plus ipilimumab. The CDR3, as DNA: TGTGCCAGCTCAGGTCGCGCGAACACCGGGGAGCTGTTTTTT. Encoded protein: CASSGRANTGELFF.